This record concerns one T cell receptor beta chain sequence. Antigen unknown. These data belong to a study of cytomegalovirus exposure and HLA in healthy donors. Whole-study results and caveats: The availability of immune exposure information extended only to CMV serostatus. A missense variant in DCLRE1C was later tied to TCR beta V- and J-gene trimming. Being productive about 90% or about 30% of the time was typical of most TCR beta V segments in an earlier analysis.

A multiplex PCR was run with 60 Vbeta primers and 13 Jbeta primers. The table came from immunoSEQ multiplex PCR; TCRdb's copy has only in-frame clones and leaves some out. The data contain about 67,000 clones, 85% to 90% of them singletons. The germline V gene has CDR1 LNHNV and CDR2 YYDKDF (reference sequence). V was pared by 1 base and J by 3 bases, with 10 bases of the junction left unmatched. The CDR3 loop spans 17 amino acids. The source of this sequence is a woman aged 30 to 39 in good health and CMV-seropositive. This rearrangement joins TRBV15 to TRBJ2-7; 9 bases are a match to TRBD1. Sequencing was carried out using PBMCs. CDR3 loop: CATSRALTGGAGYEQYF. The CDR3 region has the DNA TGTGCCACCAGCAGAGCCCTTACAGGGGGCGCAGGCTACGAGCAGTACTTC.